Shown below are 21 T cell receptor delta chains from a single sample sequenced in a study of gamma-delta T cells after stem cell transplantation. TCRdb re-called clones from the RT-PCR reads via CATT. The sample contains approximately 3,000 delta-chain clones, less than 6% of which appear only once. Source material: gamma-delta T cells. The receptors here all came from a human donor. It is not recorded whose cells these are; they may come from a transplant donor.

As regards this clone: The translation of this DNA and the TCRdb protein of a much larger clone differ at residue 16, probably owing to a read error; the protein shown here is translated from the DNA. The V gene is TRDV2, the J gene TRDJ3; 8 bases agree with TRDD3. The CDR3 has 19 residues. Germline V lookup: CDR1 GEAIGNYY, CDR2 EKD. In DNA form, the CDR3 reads TGTGCCTGTGACACCACTGGGGGCTATAGCTCCTGGGACACCCGACGGATGTTTTTC. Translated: CACDTTGGYSSWDTRRMFF.

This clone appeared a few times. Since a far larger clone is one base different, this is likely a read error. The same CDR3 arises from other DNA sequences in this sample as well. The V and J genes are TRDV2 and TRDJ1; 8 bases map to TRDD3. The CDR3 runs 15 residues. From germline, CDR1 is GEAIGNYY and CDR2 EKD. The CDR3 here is CACDTVGRDTGKLIF. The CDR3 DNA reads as TGTGCCTGTGACACCGTCGGGCGGGATACGGGTAAACTAATCTTT.

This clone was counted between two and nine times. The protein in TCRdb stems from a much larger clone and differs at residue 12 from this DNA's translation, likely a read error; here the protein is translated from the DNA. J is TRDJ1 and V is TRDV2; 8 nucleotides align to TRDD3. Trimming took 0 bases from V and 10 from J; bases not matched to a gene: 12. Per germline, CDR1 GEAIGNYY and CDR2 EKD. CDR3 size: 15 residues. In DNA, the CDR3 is TGTGCCTGTGACACCGTCGGGCGGGATACGGGTACACTCATCTTT. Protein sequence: CACDTVGRDTGTLIF.

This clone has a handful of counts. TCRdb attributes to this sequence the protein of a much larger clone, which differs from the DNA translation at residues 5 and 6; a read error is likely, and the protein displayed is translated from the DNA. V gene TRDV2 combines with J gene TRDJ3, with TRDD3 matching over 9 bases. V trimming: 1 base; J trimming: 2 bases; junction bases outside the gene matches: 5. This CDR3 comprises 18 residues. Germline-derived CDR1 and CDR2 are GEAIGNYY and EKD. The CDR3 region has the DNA TGTGCCTGTGACACAGTGGGGGATAGTACCTGGGACACCCGACAGATGTTTTTC. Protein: CACDTVGDSTWDTRQMFF.

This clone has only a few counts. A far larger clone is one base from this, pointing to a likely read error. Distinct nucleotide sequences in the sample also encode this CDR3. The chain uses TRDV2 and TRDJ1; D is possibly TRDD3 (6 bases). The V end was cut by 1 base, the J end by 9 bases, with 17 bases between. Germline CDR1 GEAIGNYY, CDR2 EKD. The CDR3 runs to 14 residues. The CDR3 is CACDTVGGSGELIF. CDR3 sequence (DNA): TGTGCCTGTGACACTGTGGGGGGGTCAGGTGAACTCATCTTT.

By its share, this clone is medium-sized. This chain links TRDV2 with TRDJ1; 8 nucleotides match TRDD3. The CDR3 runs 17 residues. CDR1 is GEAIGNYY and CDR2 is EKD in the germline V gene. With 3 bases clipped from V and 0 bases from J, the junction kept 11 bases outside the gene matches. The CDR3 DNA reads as TGTGCCTGTGACTACACTGGGGGCCGCCTGTACACCGATAAACTCATCTTT. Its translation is CACDYTGGRLYTDKLIF.

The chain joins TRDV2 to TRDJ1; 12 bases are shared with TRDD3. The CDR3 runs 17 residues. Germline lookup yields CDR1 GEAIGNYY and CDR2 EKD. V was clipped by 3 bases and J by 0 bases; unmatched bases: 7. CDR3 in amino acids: CACDPAGGYENTDKLIF. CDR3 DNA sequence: TGTGCCTGTGACCCCGCTGGGGGATACGAGAACACCGATAAACTCATCTTT.

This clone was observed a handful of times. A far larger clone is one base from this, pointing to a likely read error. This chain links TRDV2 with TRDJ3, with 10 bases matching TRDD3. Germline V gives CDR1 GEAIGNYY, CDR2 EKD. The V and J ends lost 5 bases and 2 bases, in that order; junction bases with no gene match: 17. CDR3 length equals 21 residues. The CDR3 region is CACGSVEGDTRPTWDTRQMFF. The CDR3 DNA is TGTGCCTGTGGCTCCGTAGAGGGGGATACGCGACCCACCTGGGACACCCGACAGATGTTTTTC.

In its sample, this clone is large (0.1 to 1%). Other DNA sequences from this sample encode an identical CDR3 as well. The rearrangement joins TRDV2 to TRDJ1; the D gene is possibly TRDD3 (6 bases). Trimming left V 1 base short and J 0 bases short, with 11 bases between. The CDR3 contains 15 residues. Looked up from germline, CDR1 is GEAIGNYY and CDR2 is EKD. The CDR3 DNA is TGTGCCTGTGACACTCTGGGGATGTACACCGATAAACTCATCTTT. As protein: CACDTLGMYTDKLIF.

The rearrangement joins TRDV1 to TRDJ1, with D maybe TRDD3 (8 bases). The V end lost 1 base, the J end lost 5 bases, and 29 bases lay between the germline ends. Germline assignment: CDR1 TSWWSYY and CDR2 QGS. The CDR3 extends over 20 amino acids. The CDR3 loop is CALGEQDFLLWGSRLDKLIF. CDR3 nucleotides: TGTGCTCTTGGGGAACAGGATTTCCTACTCTGGGGGAGCAGACTAGATAAACTCATCTTT.

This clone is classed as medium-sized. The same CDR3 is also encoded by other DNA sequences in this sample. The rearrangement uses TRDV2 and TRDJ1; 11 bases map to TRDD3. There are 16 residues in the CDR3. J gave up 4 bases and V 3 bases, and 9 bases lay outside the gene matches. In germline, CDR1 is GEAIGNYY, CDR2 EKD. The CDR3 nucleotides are TGTGCCTGTGACGTACTGGGGGATAATCTGGGCGATAAACTCATCTTT. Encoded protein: CACDVLGDNLGDKLIF.

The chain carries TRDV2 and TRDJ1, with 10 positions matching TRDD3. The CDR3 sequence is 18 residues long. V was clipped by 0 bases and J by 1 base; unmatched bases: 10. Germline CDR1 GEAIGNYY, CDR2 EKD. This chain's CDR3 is CACDTVGTGGFSTDKLIF. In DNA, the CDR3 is TGTGCCTGTGACACCGTCGGTACTGGGGGATTCTCCACCGATAAACTCATCTTT.

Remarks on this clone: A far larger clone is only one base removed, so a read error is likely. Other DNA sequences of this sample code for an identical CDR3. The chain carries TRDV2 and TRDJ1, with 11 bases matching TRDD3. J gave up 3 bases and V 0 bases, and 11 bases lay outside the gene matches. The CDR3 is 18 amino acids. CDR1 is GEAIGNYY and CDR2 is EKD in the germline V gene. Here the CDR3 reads CACDTVSGGYARSDKLIF. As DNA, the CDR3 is TGTGCCTGTGACACCGTAAGTGGGGGATACGCCCGTTCCGATAAACTCATCTTT.

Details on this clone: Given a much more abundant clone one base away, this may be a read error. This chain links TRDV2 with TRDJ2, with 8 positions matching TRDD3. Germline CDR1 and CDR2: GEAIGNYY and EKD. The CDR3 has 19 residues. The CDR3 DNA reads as TGTGCCTGTGGCACCGTACTCTGGGGGACCGAAAACAGGACAGCACAACTCTTCTTT. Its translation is CACGTVLWGTENRTAQLFF.

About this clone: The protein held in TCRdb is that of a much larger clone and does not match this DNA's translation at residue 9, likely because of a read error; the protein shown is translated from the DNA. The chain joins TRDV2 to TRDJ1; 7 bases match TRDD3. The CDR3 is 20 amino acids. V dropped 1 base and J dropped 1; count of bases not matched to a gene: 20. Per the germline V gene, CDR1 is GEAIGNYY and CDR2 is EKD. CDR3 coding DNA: TGTGCCTGTGACACGGTCTATGGGGAGGATACGCGGGGGGCCACCGATAAACTCATCTTT. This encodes CACDTVYGEDTRGATDKLIF.

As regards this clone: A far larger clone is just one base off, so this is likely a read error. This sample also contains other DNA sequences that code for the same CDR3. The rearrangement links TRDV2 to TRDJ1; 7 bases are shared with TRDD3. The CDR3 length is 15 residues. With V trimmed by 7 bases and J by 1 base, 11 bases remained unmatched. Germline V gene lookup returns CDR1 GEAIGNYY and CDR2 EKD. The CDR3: CACFVLGVATDKLIF. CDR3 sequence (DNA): TGTGCCTGCTTCGTGCTGGGGGTCGCCACCGATAAACTCATCTTT.

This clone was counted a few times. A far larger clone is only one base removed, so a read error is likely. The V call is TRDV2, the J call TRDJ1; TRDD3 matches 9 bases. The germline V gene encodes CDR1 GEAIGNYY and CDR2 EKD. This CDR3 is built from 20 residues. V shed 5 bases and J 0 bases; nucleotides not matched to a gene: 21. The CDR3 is CACGTVVLGDPRPYTDKLIF. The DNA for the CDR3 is TGTGCCTGTGGCACGGTGGTACTGGGGGACCCTCGACCCTACACCGATAAACTCATCTTT.

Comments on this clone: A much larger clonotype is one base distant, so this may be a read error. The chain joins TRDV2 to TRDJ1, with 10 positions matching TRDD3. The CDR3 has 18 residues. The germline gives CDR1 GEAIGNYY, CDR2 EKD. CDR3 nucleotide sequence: TGTGCCCGTGACTCGGTACTGGGGGATGCATCCATGCAATCGACACTCATCTTT. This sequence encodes CARDSVLGDASMQSTLIF.

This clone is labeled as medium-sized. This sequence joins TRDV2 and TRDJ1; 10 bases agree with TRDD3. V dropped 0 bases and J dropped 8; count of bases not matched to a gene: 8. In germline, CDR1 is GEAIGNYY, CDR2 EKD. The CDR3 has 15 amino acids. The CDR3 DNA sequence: TGTGCCTGTGACACCCTGGGGGATAATACCTCCAAACTCATCTTT. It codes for CACDTLGDNTSKLIF.

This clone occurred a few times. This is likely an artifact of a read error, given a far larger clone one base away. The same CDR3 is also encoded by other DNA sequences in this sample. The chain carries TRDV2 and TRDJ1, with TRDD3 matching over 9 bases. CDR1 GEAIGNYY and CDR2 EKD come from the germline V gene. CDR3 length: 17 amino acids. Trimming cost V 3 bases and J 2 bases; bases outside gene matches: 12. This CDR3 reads CACDGLGDLLNTDKLIF. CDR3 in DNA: TGTGCCTGTGACGGACTGGGGGACCTTCTTAATACCGATAAACTCATCTTT.

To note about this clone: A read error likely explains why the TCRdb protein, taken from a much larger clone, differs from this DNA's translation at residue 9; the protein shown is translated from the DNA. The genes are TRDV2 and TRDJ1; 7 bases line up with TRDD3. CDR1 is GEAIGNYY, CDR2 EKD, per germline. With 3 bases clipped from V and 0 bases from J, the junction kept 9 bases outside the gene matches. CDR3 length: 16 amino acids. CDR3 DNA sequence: TGTGCCTGTGACCCGCTGGGGGGGACATACACCGATAAACTCATCTTT. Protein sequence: CACDPLGGTYTDKLIF.